These 8 T cell receptor beta chains originate from one sample sequenced in a study of shared clonotypes between healthy human individuals. Assay: immunoSEQ multiplex PCR; the TCRdb copy retains only in-frame clones and omits some. The profile shows 600,000 to 750,000 clones, 60% to 80% of them singletons. The sequenced material came from memory CD4+ T cells sorted from blood. Sample subset: CD45RA-negative fraction. The receptors stem from a woman younger than 45 in good health.

The CDR3 sequence: CASSSGPHRGTEAFF. In DNA form, the CDR3 reads TGTGCCAGCAGTTCGGGACCCCACAGGGGGACTGAAGCTTTCTTT. V and J are TRBV6-5 and TRBJ1-1, with 8 bases aligning to TRBD1. The CDR3 extends over 15 amino acids. Germline V gene sequence: CDR1 MNHEY, CDR2 SVGAGI. The ends lost 4 bases at V and 5 bases at J; junction bases unmatched: 9.

A word on this clone: With a far larger clone one base away, a read error is the likely cause. The sample contains more than one DNA sequence encoding this CDR3. This rearrangement joins TRBV7-9 to TRBJ2-6; D unresolved. The CDR3 is 17 residues long. Germline V gene sequence: CDR1 SEHNR, CDR2 FQNEAQ (reference sequence). Trimming pared 5 bases from V and 1 base from J, leaving 15 bases between. The CDR3 spells CASSPYEHESGANVLTF. CDR3 bases: TGTGCCAGCAGCCCCTACGAGCACGAGTCTGGGGCCAACGTCCTGACTTTC.

V is TRBV27 and J is TRBJ2-3; 8 nucleotides match TRBD2. Unmatched junction bases numbered 3, after V lost 4 bases and J lost 0 bases. The CDR3 extends over 15 amino acids. Germline V lookup: CDR1 MNHEY, CDR2 SMNVEV (reference sequence). This chain's CDR3 is CASSWLAGSTDTQYF. In nucleotides, the CDR3 is TGTGCCAGCAGTTGGTTAGCGGGGAGCACAGATACGCAGTATTTT.

A single count supports this clone. The gene calls are TRBV4-1 and TRBJ2-7; D call uncertain. V gave up 0 bases and J gave up 0 bases, with 3 bases separating them. The germline CDR1 and CDR2 sequences are MGHRA and YSYEKL. This CDR3 has 13 residues. CDR3 sequence (DNA): TGCGCCAGCAGCCAAGAAGCCTCCTACGAGCAGTACTTC. The encoded protein is CASSQEASYEQYF.

Notes on this clone: Within the sample, other DNA sequences also encode this same CDR3. The rearrangement joins TRBV29-1 to TRBJ2-7; TRBD1 or TRBD2 may be the D gene (5 bases each). Germline V gene sequence: CDR1 SQVTM, CDR2 ANQGSEA. This CDR3 region has 10 residues. V was pared by 6 bases and J by 3 bases, with 6 bases between. The CDR3 region has the DNA TGCAGCGTGGGGGACTACGAGCAGTACTTC. This sequence encodes CSVGDYEQYF.

Only a few counts were recorded for this clone. The genes are TRBV5-1 and TRBJ1-2; unclear D gene. Germline V gene sequence: CDR1 SGHRS, CDR2 YFSETQ. This CDR3 has 15 amino acids. V lost 3 bases and J lost 6, with 18 bases in between. CDR3 nucleotides: TGCGCCAGCAGCTCCGTTGTCCGGGGTCACGATGGCTACACCTTC. This translates into CASSSVVRGHDGYTF.

V and J are TRBV6-4 and TRBJ1-4; no firm D call. Germline V gene sequence: CDR1 MRHNA, CDR2 SNTAGT. The CDR3 sequence is 15 residues long. Trimming took 6 bases from V and 5 from J, leaving 16 bases between them. The CDR3 region is CASREIGGINEKLFF. CDR3 DNA sequence: TGTGCCAGCAGGGAAATAGGAGGGATCAATGAAAAACTGTTTTTT.

This clone came up once. The chain has TRBV19 and TRBJ1-3; D ambiguous. This CDR3 spans 14 amino acids. V was pared by 7 bases and J by 0 bases, with 10 bases between. The germline gives CDR1 LNHDA, CDR2 SQIVND (reference sequence). CDR3 loop: CASTETFSGNTIYF. CDR3 sequence (DNA): TGTGCCAGTACCGAGACCTTCTCTGGAAACACCATATATTTT.